This is a list of T cell receptor beta chains from one sample in a study of T-cell reconstitution after alpha-beta-depleted transplantation in children. From the PCR reads, TCRdb called clonotypes with MiXCR, one entry per CDR3 protein. In the table there are approximately 200,000 distinct CDR3 sequences, 14% to 15% of which are singletons. Here the sequenced sample was PBMCs from the stem cell graft donor, taken from the stem cell graft. The receptors originated from a human donor who donated a stem cell graft to a child with acute lymphoblastic leukemia. CDR3s include the opening cysteine and the closing phenylalanine or tryptophan. D genes are given only for firm matches. Some rows mark clone size as missing; the rest say once, few, many or name a class of expanded clone.

V,D,J,size,CDR3,DNA
TRBV3-1,NA,TRBJ2-5,few,CASGRTAQTIQETQYF,TGTGCCAGCGGCAGGACAGCCCAAACCATCCAAGAGACCCAGTACTTC
TRBV29-1,TRBD1,TRBJ1-1,many,CSAAMTGLEAFF,TGCAGCGCCGCAATGACAGGGCTTGAAGCTTTCTTT
TRBV20-1,TRBD1,TRBJ1-5,few,CSARETGEDNQPQHF,TGCAGTGCTAGAGAGACAGGGGAGGACAATCAGCCCCAGCATTTT
TRBV5-6,NA,TRBJ1-1,many,CASRGEGSGEAFF,TGTGCCAGCAGGGGGGAAGGCAGCGGTGAAGCTTTCTTT
TRBV7-9,NA,TRBJ2-7,many,CASSPRASDFYEQYF,TGTGCCAGCAGCCCACGCGCCAGCGACTTCTACGAGCAGTACTTC
TRBV12-3/TRBV12-4,NA,TRBJ1-1,many,CASSPQTGVTAMNTEAFF,TGTGCCAGCAGTCCACAGACAGGTGTGACTGCCATGAACACTGAAGCTTTCTTT
TRBV6-2/TRBV6-3,NA,TRBJ2-7,NA,CASSYLDWDEQYF,TGTGCCAGCAGTTACCTAGACTGGGACGAGCAGTACTTC
TRBV18,NA,TRBJ2-7,many,CASSPASSVLAYEQYF,TGTGCCAGCTCACCCGCTTCGTCCGTGCTAGCTTACGAGCAGTACTTC
TRBV20-1,TRBD2,TRBJ2-1,NA,CSAYPSGRVPNNEQFF,TGCAGTGCTTACCCTAGCGGGAGGGTCCCCAACAATGAGCAGTTCTTC
TRBV5-1,NA,TRBJ2-1,NA,CASSLIRGAGLYNEQFF,TGCGCCAGCAGCTTGATCAGGGGCGCGGGACTGTACAATGAGCAGTTCTTC
TRBV5-1,NA,TRBJ1-2,many,CASSPGLFYGYTF,TGCGCCAGCAGCCCCGGGCTATTTTACGGCTACACCTTC
TRBV12-3/TRBV12-4,NA,TRBJ2-3,NA,CASSLGTDRQYF,TGTGCCAGCAGTTTAGGCACAGATAGGCAGTATTTT
TRBV2,NA,TRBJ2-3,many,CASSLDPLRGRTDTQYF,TGTGCCAGCAGCCTGGACCCTTTGCGGGGGCGGACAGATACGCAGTATTTT
TRBV12-3/TRBV12-4,TRBD2,TRBJ2-1,many,CASSPWTSGGNNEQFF,TGTGCCAGCAGTCCTTGGACTAGCGGGGGCAACAATGAGCAGTTCTTC
TRBV11-3,TRBD2,TRBJ2-7,NA,CASSLTSWEDYEQYF,TGTGCCAGCAGCTTGACTAGCTGGGAGGACTACGAGCAGTACTTC
TRBV10-3,NA,TRBJ2-7,many,CAISDLLDSAYEQYF,TGTGCCATCAGTGACTTACTGGACTCAGCCTACGAGCAGTACTTC
TRBV6-2/TRBV6-3,TRBD1,TRBJ1-1,NA,CASMGYGQGNTEAFF,TGTGCCAGCATGGGGTACGGACAGGGGAACACTGAAGCTTTCTTT
TRBV5-1,NA,TRBJ1-1,few,CASKPRGDNTEAFF,TGCGCCAGCAAACCCCGGGGAGACAACACTGAAGCTTTCTTT
TRBV29-1,TRBD1,TRBJ1-2,many,CSAGRSRDRDYGYTF,TGCAGCGCTGGGAGGAGCCGGGACAGGGACTATGGCTACACCTTC
TRBV5-1,NA,TRBJ2-5,many,CASSLATDQETQYF,TGCGCCAGCAGCTTAGCGACAGACCAAGAGACCCAGTACTTC
TRBV30,NA,TRBJ2-5,many,CAWRRKETQYF,TGTGCCTGGAGACGGAAAGAGACCCAGTACTTC
TRBV7-9,NA,TRBJ1-4,many,CASSSPQSNEKLFF,TGTGCCAGCAGCTCGCCTCAATCTAATGAAAAACTGTTTTTT
TRBV5-1,NA,TRBJ2-7,NA,CASSSTGKISYEQYF,TGCGCCAGCAGCTCAACAGGGAAAATCTCCTACGAGCAGTACTTC
TRBV5-1,NA,TRBJ2-3,many,CASSPTGLPGTDTQYF,TGCGCCAGCAGCCCTACAGGGTTGCCCGGCACAGATACGCAGTATTTT
TRBV5-1,TRBD2,TRBJ2-7,once,CASSLVLAGEEQYF,TGCGCCAGCAGCTTGGTTCTAGCGGGAGAGGAGCAGTACTTC
TRBV6-1,TRBD1,TRBJ1-1,many,CASSPDRKNTEAFF,TGTGCCAGCAGCCCGGACAGGAAGAACACTGAAGCTTTCTTT
TRBV7-2,TRBD2,TRBJ2-3,many,CASSGLADRGDTQYF,TGTGCCAGCAGCGGACTAGCGGATAGGGGAGATACGCAGTATTTT
TRBV29-1,TRBD1,TRBJ2-7,NA,CSGGTTGTGEQYF,TGCAGCGGGGGGACAACCGGGACAGGGGAGCAGTACTTC
TRBV7-2,NA,TRBJ2-3,many,CASSLLRGQDTQYF,TGTGCCAGCAGCTTATTACGGGGGCAAGATACGCAGTATTTT
TRBV5-1,NA,TRBJ2-3,few,CASSSSSRLALTDTQYF,TGCGCCAGCAGCTCTAGTTCGAGGCTAGCCCTCACAGATACGCAGTATTTT
TRBV5-1,NA,TRBJ1-1,few,CASRLIGNTEAFF,TGCGCCAGCAGACTTATTGGGAACACTGAAGCTTTCTTT
TRBV27,TRBD1,TRBJ2-1,NA,CASRHPWDRDHNEQFF,TGTGCCAGCCGACACCCATGGGACAGGGACCACAATGAGCAGTTCTTC
TRBV20-1,NA,TRBJ2-3,many,CSAAPPTGQTDTQYF,TGCAGTGCTGCTCCCCCGACAGGTCAGACAGATACGCAGTATTTT
TRBV29-1,TRBD2,TRBJ2-1,few,CSVEDSGTSGRAYNEQFF,TGCAGCGTTGAAGATTCGGGAACTAGCGGGAGGGCTTACAATGAGCAGTTCTTC
TRBV6-9,NA,TRBJ2-2,NA,CASSYSGRGLNTGELFF,TGTGCCAGCAGTTATTCGGGCAGGGGATTAAACACCGGGGAGCTGTTTTTT
TRBV12-3/TRBV12-4,NA,TRBJ2-5,many,CASSLLQGETQYF,TGTGCCAGCAGTTTATTACAGGGAGAGACCCAGTACTTC
TRBV5-1,NA,TRBJ2-2,many,CASSFDSLDGELFF,TGCGCCAGCAGCTTTGATTCGCTAGACGGGGAGCTGTTTTTT